The 15 T cell receptor beta chains given below trace back to one sample, sequenced in a study of T cell clones after liver transplantation. Generated by immunoSEQ multiplex PCR, the TCRdb table keeps only in-frame clones and is missing some. This sample has 70,000 or so clones; 85% to 95% occur once, and the top ten carry 0.9% to 1%. The sequencing used CD4+ T cells from blood, collected approximately 26 months after liver transplant. The origin of the receptors is a human patient who received a liver transplant. Part of the T cell pool may stem from the graft donor.

The V gene is TRBV5-1, the J gene TRBJ2-3; D possibly corresponds to TRBD1 (6 bases). Germline V gene data show CDR1 as SGHRS and CDR2 as YFSETQ. V was trimmed by 3 bases and J by 7 bases, leaving 15 bases between them. This CDR3 has 14 residues. This chain's CDR3 is CASSSSTQGNTQYF. CDR3 in DNA: TGCGCCAGCAGCTCTTCTACTCAGGGGAATACGCAGTATTTT.

The chain has TRBV19 and TRBJ2-5; 12 nucleotides line up with TRBD2. After removal of 1 base from V and 4 bases from J, the junction contained 4 bases not matched to a gene. Germline V gives CDR1 LNHDA, CDR2 SQIVND (reference sequence). This CDR3 region has 16 residues. DNA of the CDR3: TGTGCCAGTAGTATAGGGACTAGCGGGATGGGAGAGACCCAGTACTTC. It is translated as CASSIGTSGMGETQYF.

This chain connects TRBV5-1 to TRBJ1-3; D perhaps matches TRBD1 (5 bases). This CDR3 is 15 amino acids long. V was cut by 5 bases and J by 0 bases, with 12 bases left in between. CDR1 SGHRS and CDR2 YFSETQ come from the germline V gene. The CDR3 sequence: CASRYGGSSGNTIYF. CDR3 coding DNA: TGCGCCAGCAGGTACGGGGGTTCCTCTGGAAACACCATATATTTT. Together with reference TRBV5-1 and TRBJ1-3, the CDR3 gives the full variable domain: KAGVTQTPRYLIKTRGQQVTLSCSPISGHRSVSWYQQTPGQGLQFLFEYFSETQRNKGNFPGRFSGRQFSNSRSEMNVSTLELGDSALYLCASRYGGSSGNTIYFGEGSWLTVV.

This sequence joins TRBV7-2 and TRBJ2-3, with D hard to call. V dropped 4 bases and J dropped 6 bases, with 14 bases sitting between them. This CDR3 spans 14 amino acids. Germline lookup yields CDR1 SGHTA and CDR2 FQGNSA. This CDR3 reads CASSSSGGRDTQYF. In DNA, the CDR3 is TGTGCCAGCAGCTCGTCAGGCGGTAGGGATACGCAGTATTTT.

The genes are TRBV7-9 and TRBJ2-2; D is uncertain. The CDR3 runs to 13 residues. V gave up 1 base and J gave up 4 bases, with 4 bases separating them. Germline CDR1 is SEHNR and CDR2 is FQNEAQ (reference sequence). The CDR3 DNA is TGTGCCAGCAGCTTAGGGCGCACCGGGGAGCTGTTTTTT. It encodes CASSLGRTGELFF. The full variable domain, rest sourced from reference TRBV7-9 and TRBJ2-2, is DTGVSQNPRHKITKRGQNVTFRCDPISEHNRLYWYRQTLGQGPEFLTYFQNEAQLEKSRLLSDRFSAERPKGSFSTLEIQRTEQGDSAMYLCASSLGRTGELFFGEGSRLTVL.

The chain carries TRBV6-1 and TRBJ2-5; possible D gene TRBD2, 5 bases. Germline-derived CDR1 and CDR2 are MNHNS and SASEGT. The CDR3 sequence is 13 residues long. Trimming left V 3 bases short and J 5 bases short, with 10 bases between. The CDR3 coding sequence is TGTGCCAGCAGTGAGTATCCGGGGGAGACCCAGTACTTC. It codes for CASSEYPGETQYF.

The chain couples TRBV6-1 to TRBJ2-6; TRBD2 is a possible D gene (6 bases). Germline V gene sequence: CDR1 MNHNS, CDR2 SASEGT. V was shortened by 0 bases and J by 4 bases, with 13 bases between the two germline ends. The CDR3 contains 17 residues. The CDR3, as DNA: TGTGCCAGCAGTGAAGCAGGAGGGTTGCGAGGGGCCAACGTCCTGACTTTC. This gives the protein CASSEAGGLRGANVLTF.

This clone was detected a few times. The chain links TRBV7-2 to TRBJ1-3; D is unclear. Trimming removed 5 bases at V and 0 bases at J, with 14 bases between. CDR1 is SGHTA and CDR2 is FQGNSA in the germline V gene. This CDR3 spans 16 amino acids. This chain's CDR3 is CASSPPGMSSGNTIYF. The CDR3 nucleotides read TGTGCCAGCAGCCCGCCAGGAATGAGCTCTGGAAACACCATATATTTT.

V gene TRBV11-3 combines with J gene TRBJ2-3; 7 bases match TRBD1. Trimming at V came to 5 bases and at J to 1 base, leaving 9 bases not matched to a gene. CDR1 and CDR2 from the germline V gene are SGHNT and YENEEA. There are 16 residues in the CDR3. The CDR3 region has the DNA TGTGCCAGCAGCGAATTTTACAGGGGCGGCACAGATACGCAGTATTTT. It encodes CASSEFYRGGTDTQYF.

The chain couples TRBV27 to TRBJ1-1; 8 bases are shared with TRBD1. The CDR3 covers 13 residues. In germline, CDR1 is MNHEY, CDR2 SMNVEV (reference sequence). V trimming: 6 bases; J trimming: 6 bases; junction bases outside the gene matches: 6. The chain's CDR3 is CASRRQGIAEAFF. The CDR3 DNA follows: TGTGCCAGCAGGCGACAGGGGATCGCTGAAGCTTTCTTT.

The chain couples TRBV7-9 to TRBJ2-1; D may be TRBD1 or TRBD2 (5 bases each). The germline V and J ends were trimmed by 5 bases and 6 bases, with 11 bases remaining between them. The CDR3 is 13 residues long. The germline gives CDR1 SEHNR, CDR2 FQNEAQ (reference sequence). The CDR3 bases are TGTGCCAGCAGCGACGGGACGGTCAATGAGCAGTTCTTC. Translation: CASSDGTVNEQFF. The complete variable domain, with remaining parts taken from reference TRBV7-9 and TRBJ2-1, reads DTGVSQNPRHKITKRGQNVTFRCDPISEHNRLYWYRQTLGQGPEFLTYFQNEAQLEKSRLLSDRFSAERPKGSFSTLEIQRTEQGDSAMYLCASSDGTVNEQFFGPGTRLTVL.

In this sample, this clone turned up once. V and J are TRBV7-2 and TRBJ2-3; D is possibly TRBD1 (5 bases). The CDR3 loop spans 14 amino acids. From germline, CDR1 is SGHTA and CDR2 FQGNSA. Trimming removed 3 bases from V and 7 bases from J, with 14 bases in between. The CDR3 sequence is CASSLQVQGYTQYF. As DNA, the CDR3 is TGTGCCAGCAGCTTGCAAGTCCAGGGCTATACGCAGTATTTT.

This rearrangement joins TRBV5-1 to TRBJ2-7, with D perhaps TRBD2 (6 bases). Deletions cut 4 bases from V and 5 bases from J, with 13 bases between. Germline CDR1 SGHRS, CDR2 YFSETQ. This CDR3 contains 13 residues. The CDR3 is CASSPGPGDEQYF. CDR3 coding DNA: TGCGCCAGCAGCCCTGGCCCGGGGGACGAGCAGTACTTC.

This clone has just a few counts. Different DNA sequences within this sample yield the same CDR3. The chain uses TRBV11-3 and TRBJ2-1; TRBD1 aligns across 12 bases. Per the germline V gene, CDR1 is SGHNT and CDR2 is YENEEA. Trimming removed 1 base from V and 6 bases from J; junction bases left unmatched: 4. The CDR3 runs to 16 residues. The CDR3, as DNA: TGTGCCAGCAGCTTAGTGGGACAGGGGGCGTCCAATGAGCAGTTCTTC. The encoded protein is CASSLVGQGASNEQFF.

The chain employs TRBV7-2 and TRBJ1-2; no reliable D call. There are 13 residues in the CDR3. Germline CDR1 is SGHTA and CDR2 is FQGNSA. V gave up 1 base and J gave up 8 bases, with 11 bases separating them. CDR3 nucleotides: TGTGCCAGCAGCTTAGAGGGATCCCGAGGCTACACCTTC. Protein product: CASSLEGSRGYTF.